Below, 27 T cell receptor beta chains from the same sample are listed, as sequenced in a study of T cells in Graves' hyperthyroidism and ophthalmopathy. The TCR beta CDR3 regions underwent amplification using RNA transcripts as the source. A set of HTBI primers served as the primers for a first-round RT-PCR of the TCR CDR3. TCRdb reanalysed the multiplex PCR reads using MiXCR and keeps one entry per CDR3 protein. Counted here are 700,000 or so distinct CDR3 sequences, 16% occurring once; the ten biggest clones make up approximately 8.4%. Sequenced sample: blood. The receptors come from a man younger than 35 with Graves' hyperthyroidism.

V and J are TRBV5-6 and TRBJ1-2; tentatively, D is TRBD1 (6 bases). This CDR3 has 13 amino acids. The germline CDR1 and CDR2 sequences are SGHDT and YYEEEE. With 2 bases removed from V and 6 bases from J, the gap between germline ends came to 11 bases. The CDR3 loop is CASSFQGTDGYTF. The CDR3 bases are TGTGCCAGCAGCTTCCAGGGGACGGATGGCTACACCTTC. The whole variable domain, remainder taken from reference TRBV5-6 and TRBJ1-2, is DAGVTQSPTHLIKTRGQQVTLRCSPKSGHDTVSWYQQALGQGPQFIFQYYEEEERQRGNFPDRFSGHQFPNYSSELNVNALLLGDSALYLCASSFQGTDGYTFGSGTRLTVV.

There are many counts of this clonotype. V is TRBV5-1 and J is TRBJ2-3, with 9 nucleotides matching TRBD2. V lost 0 bases and J lost 4; bases outside the gene matches: 3. The CDR3 is 15 amino acids. Germline V gene sequence: CDR1 SGHRS, CDR2 YFSETQ. CDR3 sequence reads: CASSLVSGSSDTQYF. For the CDR3, the DNA is TGCGCCAGCAGCTTGGTTAGCGGGAGCTCAGATACGCAGTATTTT. The full variable domain, rest sourced from reference TRBV5-1 and TRBJ2-3, is KAGVTQTPRYLIKTRGQQVTLSCSPISGHRSVSWYQQTPGQGLQFLFEYFSETQRNKGNFPGRFSGRQFSNSRSEMNVSTLELGDSALYLCASSLVSGSSDTQYFGPGTRLTVL.

This chain connects TRBV27 to TRBJ2-2, with D maybe TRBD2 (6 bases). This CDR3 comprises 14 residues. Trimming removed 1 base from V and 7 bases from J, with 10 bases in between. CDR1 is MNHEY and CDR2 is SMNVEV in the germline V gene (reference sequence). CDR3 DNA sequence: TGTGCCAGCAGTTTATTTGTGGGGGGCGGGGAGCTGTTTTTT. The encoded protein is CASSLFVGGGELFF.

This clonotype was counted many times. This sequence joins TRBV27 and TRBJ1-1; D is uncertain. Germline values: CDR1 MNHEY, CDR2 SMNVEV (reference sequence). The V gene lost 4 bases and the J gene lost 1 base, with 19 bases spanning the gap. The CDR3 contains 17 residues. In nucleotides, the CDR3 is TGTGCCAGCAGTTCTGACCCCGGAAGGCGAGAGAACACTGAAGCTTTCTTT. It yields the protein CASSSDPGRRENTEAFF.

Worth noting for this clonotype: A read error may be the cause here, since a much bigger clone is one base away. The J gene is TRBJ2-3, the V gene TRBV5-1, with D unclear. From germline, CDR1 is SGHRS and CDR2 YFSETQ. Trimming shortened V by 0 bases and J by 5 bases, and 10 bases separated the two germline ends. The CDR3 length is 14 residues. Here the CDR3 DNA reads TGCGCCAGCAGCTTGGGGTGGGCGCGAGATACGCAGTATTTT. This sequence encodes CASSLGWARDTQYF.

This chain joins TRBV5-1 and TRBJ2-3, with 9 positions matching TRBD1. Germline loops: CDR1 SGHRS, CDR2 YFSETQ. The V segment lost 4 bases and the J segment 5 bases; nucleotides outside the gene matches: 5. This CDR3 spans 14 amino acids. CDR3 sequence: CASSGTGSGDTQYF. As DNA, the CDR3 is TGCGCCAGCAGCGGGACAGGGTCGGGAGATACGCAGTATTTT.

The sample holds a few counts of this clonotype. V usage is TRBV6-5 and J usage is TRBJ2-1; TRBD2 agrees at 11 bases. Germline CDR1 reads MNHEY; CDR2 reads SVGAGI. The CDR3 is 15 residues long. Unmatched junction bases numbered 6, after V lost 3 bases and J lost 8 bases. CDR3 residues: CASSYLLAGVDEQFF. CDR3 nucleotides: TGTGCCAGCAGTTATCTACTAGCGGGAGTGGATGAGCAGTTCTTC.

Remarks on this clonotype: Since a much larger clone is just one base distant, this may be a read error. The rearrangement joins TRBV5-1 to TRBJ1-1; no firm D call. Trimming removed 4 bases at V and 1 base at J, with 17 bases between. This CDR3 comprises 16 residues. Germline values: CDR1 SGHRS, CDR2 YFSETQ. The CDR3, as DNA: TGCGCCAGCAGCGCCGGAGGGCCCCCTAGGAACACTGAAGCTTTCTTT. Translation gives CASSAGGPPRNTEAFF.

The table lists this clonotype with many counts. The J gene is TRBJ2-7, the V gene TRBV20-1, with 7 bases identical to TRBD1. The CDR3 is 12 residues long. The V gene end was trimmed by 4 bases and the J gene end by 7 bases; junction bases not matched to a gene: 7. CDR1 is DFQATT, CDR2 SNEGSKA, per germline (reference sequence). The CDR3: CSAIDRAKEQYF. CDR3 sequence (DNA): TGCAGTGCTATCGACAGGGCGAAAGAGCAGTACTTC.

This chain links TRBV7-2 with TRBJ2-3; unclear D gene. Trimming removed 4 bases at V and 0 bases at J, with 11 bases between. From germline, CDR1 is SGHTA and CDR2 FQGNSA. The CDR3 sequence is 15 residues long. CDR3 in DNA: TGTGCCAGCAGCTACTCACTAAGGAGCACAGATACGCAGTATTTT. It encodes CASSYSLRSTDTQYF.

This clonotype was seen at least ten times. The chain is built from TRBV2 and TRBJ1-6; no clear D gene. The CDR3 contains 13 residues. Germline CDR1 reads SNHLY; CDR2 reads FYNNEI. Trimming removed 4 bases from V and 9 bases from J, with 10 bases in between. CDR3: CASSGPGPSPLHF. Here the CDR3 DNA reads TGTGCCAGCAGTGGCCCCGGGCCTTCACCCCTCCACTTT. Full variable domain (remainder filled in from reference TRBV2 and TRBJ1-6): EPEVTQTPSHQVTQMGQEVILRCVPISNHLYFYWYRQILGQKVEFLVSFYNNEISEKSEIFDDQFSVERPDGSNFTLKIRSTKLEDSAMYFCASSGPGPSPLHFGNGTRLTVT.

The rearrangement links TRBV27 to TRBJ2-7; D may be TRBD2 (6 bases). This CDR3 spans 14 amino acids. Germline-derived CDR1 and CDR2 are MNHEY and SMNVEV (reference sequence). V was pared by 3 bases and J by 4 bases, with 13 bases between. This chain's CDR3 is CASSFIGGLYEQYF. The CDR3 nucleotides are TGTGCCAGCAGTTTCATAGGAGGACTATACGAGCAGTACTTC.

This sequence joins TRBV19 and TRBJ2-7, with 10 bases aligning to TRBD1. The germline V gene has CDR1 LNHDA and CDR2 SQIVND (reference sequence). Germline trimming cut 4 bases from V and 3 bases from J; bases unmatched to any gene: 6. This CDR3 spans 15 amino acids. The CDR3 DNA follows: TGTGCCAGTAGTACCGGACAGGGGGGACACTACGAGCAGTACTTC. The encoded protein is CASSTGQGGHYEQYF.

This chain joins TRBV19 and TRBJ2-7, with TRBD2 matching 8 bases. In germline, CDR1 is LNHDA, CDR2 SQIVND (reference sequence). The CDR3 spans 13 residues. V trimming: 7 bases; J trimming: 6 bases; junction bases outside the gene matches: 8. The CDR3 is CASTGVGTSEQYF. DNA for the CDR3: TGTGCCAGTACTGGGGTGGGGACTAGCGAGCAGTACTTC.

This clonotype was counted at least ten times. V is TRBV7-9 and J is TRBJ2-7; 9 bases map to TRBD2. Germline CDR1 reads SEHNR; CDR2 reads FQNEAQ (reference sequence). The V segment lost 3 bases and the J segment 5 bases; nucleotides outside the gene matches: 5. The CDR3 consists of 14 residues. The CDR3 region is CASSFAGGPNEQYF. CDR3 coding DNA: TGTGCCAGCAGCTTCGCGGGAGGGCCCAACGAGCAGTACTTC.

This clonotype was counted only a few times. The CDR3 region is CASSRTGGRGSPLHF. DNA for the CDR3: TGTGCCAGCAGCCGGACAGGGGGGAGAGGTTCACCCCTCCACTTT. V gene TRBV27 combines with J gene TRBJ1-6, with 10 bases fitting TRBD1. Germline CDR1 and CDR2: MNHEY and SMNVEV (reference sequence). This CDR3 has 15 residues. V shed 6 bases, J shed 9 bases, and the junction held 8 bases outside the gene matches.

This clonotype was counted at least ten times. This chain connects TRBV28 to TRBJ2-7, with D perhaps being TRBD1 or TRBD2 (7 bases each). Germline assignment: CDR1 MDHEN and CDR2 SYDVKM. Trimming removed 3 bases at V and 6 bases at J, with 15 bases between. This CDR3 comprises 14 residues. The CDR3 protein is CASSLGEGAGEQYF. DNA of the CDR3: TGTGCCAGCAGTTTGGGGGAGGGGGCGGGCGAGCAGTACTTC. Variable domain in full (rest from reference TRBV28 and TRBJ2-7): DVKVTQSSRYLVKRTGEKVFLECVQDMDHENMFWYRQDPGLGLRLIYFSYDVKMKEKGDIPEGYSVSREKKERFSLILESASTNQTSMYLCASSLGEGAGEQYFGPGTRLTVT.

This clonotype was seen at least ten times. The chain couples TRBV2 to TRBJ2-3; D not certain. Trimming cost V 3 bases and J 2 bases, with 6 bases left between them. CDR1 is SNHLY and CDR2 is FYNNEI in the germline V gene. The CDR3 runs to 13 residues. The CDR3 loop is CASSDTITDTQYF. CDR3 bases: TGTGCCAGCAGTGATACGATCACAGATACGCAGTATTTT.

This clonotype was recorded at least ten times. The V gene is TRBV3-1, the J gene TRBJ1-1; perhaps TRBD1 as D (6 bases). Germline CDR1 reads LGHDT; CDR2 reads YNNKEL (reference sequence). The CDR3 has 9 amino acids. The V end was cut by 10 bases, the J end by 8 bases, with 8 bases between. The CDR3, as DNA: TGTGCCACCGGACAGGAAGCTTTCTTT. It yields the protein CATGQEAFF.

This clonotype was detected ten times or more. The chain carries TRBV30 and TRBJ1-1; no firm D call. CDR3 size: 12 residues. From germline, CDR1 is GTSNPN and CDR2 SVGIG (reference sequence). V was trimmed by 3 bases and J by 4 bases, leaving 9 bases between them. The DNA of the CDR3 is TGTGCCTGGAGCCCCGGGTTCACTGAAGCTTTCTTT. Its translation: CAWSPGFTEAFF.

This clonotype was detected a few times. The chain couples TRBV7-8 to TRBJ1-2; 8 bases are a match to TRBD1. Germline CDR1 SGHVS, CDR2 FQNEAQ. V gave up 5 bases and J gave up 0 bases; unmatched junction bases: 14. CDR3 length: 18 residues. The CDR3 nucleotides are TGTGCCAGCAGCCCCTCGGGGGACAGGAGACTTACTAACTATGGCTACACCTTC. Protein product: CASSPSGDRRLTNYGYTF.

The rearrangement joins TRBV7-6 to TRBJ1-3, with D uncertain. Germline V lookup: CDR1 SGHVS, CDR2 FNYEAQ. The CDR3 loop spans 16 amino acids. V gave up 1 base and J gave up 0 bases, with 10 bases separating them. CDR3 sequence (DNA): TGTGCCAGCAGCTTAGTTGACTGGAGCTCTGGAAACACCATATATTTT. Translation: CASSLVDWSSGNTIYF.

This clonotype was detected a few times. This rearrangement joins TRBV10-1 to TRBJ2-5, with a tentative D call TRBD2 (6 bases). The V gene's germline CDR1 is WNHNN and CDR2 SYGVQD (reference sequence). CDR3 length: 15 amino acids. V was shortened by 3 bases and J by 0 bases, with 11 bases between the two germline ends. CDR3 sequence: CASSDRRGNQETQYF. For the CDR3, the DNA is TGCGCCAGCAGTGATAGACGGGGGAACCAAGAGACCCAGTACTTC.

In its sample, this clonotype was seen a few times. The chain links TRBV7-6 to TRBJ2-2; perhaps TRBD1 as D (6 bases). The germline V and J ends were trimmed by 4 bases and 4 bases, with 13 bases remaining between them. Germline assignment: CDR1 SGHVS and CDR2 FNYEAQ. The length of the CDR3 is 15 residues. The CDR3 bases are TGTGCCAGCAGCTACAACAGGGCGGTCACCGGGGAGCTGTTTTTT. Translating gives CASSYNRAVTGELFF.

This chain joins TRBV4-2 and TRBJ2-1; 9 bases line up with TRBD2. Germline trimming cut 3 bases from V and 8 bases from J; bases unmatched to any gene: 11. The CDR3 extends over 16 amino acids. Germline V lookup: CDR1 LGHNA, CDR2 YNFKEQ. The CDR3 is CASSHQIAGAMDEQFF. The CDR3 nucleotides read TGTGCCAGCAGCCACCAAATAGCGGGAGCAATGGATGAGCAGTTCTTC.

V usage is TRBV20-1 and J usage is TRBJ2-7; D is tentatively TRBD1 or TRBD2 (5 bases each). Trimming took 6 bases from V and 5 from J, leaving 17 bases between them. Looked up from germline, CDR1 is DFQATT and CDR2 is SNEGSKA (reference sequence). This CDR3 comprises 13 residues. As DNA, the CDR3 is TGCAGTGCCCGAGGGGAGAGCTTGGACGAGCAGTACTTC. This translates into CSARGESLDEQYF.

This clonotype was seen a handful of times. This chain connects TRBV20-1 to TRBJ2-7, with 13 bases that match TRBD2. CDR1 is DFQATT, CDR2 SNEGSKA, per germline (reference sequence). The CDR3 loop spans 15 amino acids. The trim removed 0 bases at V and 4 bases at J, leaving 3 bases unmatched. CDR3 region: CSARDTGLAGYEQYF. The CDR3 DNA follows: TGCAGTGCTAGAGATACGGGACTAGCGGGGTACGAGCAGTACTTC.